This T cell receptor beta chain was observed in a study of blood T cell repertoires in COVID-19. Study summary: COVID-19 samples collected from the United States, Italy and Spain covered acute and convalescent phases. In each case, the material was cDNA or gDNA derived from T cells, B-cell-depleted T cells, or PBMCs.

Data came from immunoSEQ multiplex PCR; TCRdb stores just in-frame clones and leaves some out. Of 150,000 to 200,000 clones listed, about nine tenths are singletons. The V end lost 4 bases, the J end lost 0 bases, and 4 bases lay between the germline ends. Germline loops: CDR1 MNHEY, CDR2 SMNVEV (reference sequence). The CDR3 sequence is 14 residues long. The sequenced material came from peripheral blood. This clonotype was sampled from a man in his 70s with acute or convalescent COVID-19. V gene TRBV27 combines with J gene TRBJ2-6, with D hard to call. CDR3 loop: CASSSTSGANVLTF. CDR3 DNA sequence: TGTGCCAGCAGTTCTACCTCTGGGGCCAACGTCCTGACTTTC.